Below are 3 T cell receptor beta chains sequenced from a single sample in a study of T cells in narcolepsy. Clones were sequenced by immunoSEQ multiplex PCR, and TCRdb holds only the in-frame ones, with some missing. The sample carries some 30,000 clones, 65% to 85% recorded once. Sequencing was done on a sample of memory (CD45RA-) CD4+ T cells from blood. The receptor set was obtained from a human donor in good health.

V usage is TRBV19 and J usage is TRBJ2-6, with a weak D call TRBD2 (6 bases). The germline gives CDR1 LNHDA, CDR2 SQIVND (reference sequence). The CDR3 has 18 amino acids. V was clipped by 9 bases and J by 0 bases, with 21 bases between them. CDR3 loop: CASSARRGAPSGANVLTF. CDR3 DNA sequence: TGTGCCAGCTCAGCGCGGAGGGGAGCTCCCTCTGGGGCCAACGTCCTGACTTTC.

V usage is TRBV5-5 and J usage is TRBJ1-2, with D possibly matching TRBD1 (6 bases). The ends were cut back, 4 bases at V and 4 bases at J, with 14 bases in the middle. The CDR3 contains 14 residues. CDR1 SGHKS and CDR2 YYEKEE come from the germline V gene (reference sequence). CDR3 DNA sequence: TGTGCCAGCAGCGCCGGACAGCCCGGCTATGGCTACACCTTC. Translated, it gives CASSAGQPGYGYTF. Combining the CDR3 with reference TRBV5-5 and TRBJ1-2 gives the whole variable domain DAGVTQSPTHLIKTRGQQVTLRCSPISGHKSVSWYQQVLGQGPQFIFQYYEKEERGRGNFPDRFSARQFPNYSSELNVNALLLGDSALYLCASSAGQPGYGYTFGSGTRLTVV.

V is TRBV7-2 and J is TRBJ2-5, with D possibly being TRBD1 or TRBD2 (5 bases each). The CDR3 consists of 14 residues. CDR1 is SGHTA and CDR2 is FQGNSA in the germline V gene. V lost 3 bases and J 9 bases, leaving 17 bases between the germline ends. CDR3 sequence: CASSFGTDVRPQYF. The CDR3 DNA reads TGTGCCAGCAGCTTCGGGACGGACGTTCGGCCCCAGTACTTC.